The sequence of this T cell receptor (beta chain) was determined in a study of T cells in Graves' hyperthyroidism and ophthalmopathy (dated by TCRdb to between 2017 and 2020). Describing the broader study: Peripheral blood samples were taken at the time of initial diagnosis, prior to any treatment. According to the paper, TCR Vbeta CDR3 sequencing was carried out on 135 peripheral blood samples, which came from fewer than 50 ophthalmopathy, 75 or so hyperthyroidism and around 17 progressor patients. Whether ophthalmopathy could be predicted prospectively was tested in an independent validation cohort made up of under 20 hyperthyroidism patients plus 17 patients who later progressed to ophthalmopathy. The roughly 90 discovery patients were divided at random into training and test sets in a 7:3 ratio. TCR V-J signatures able to tell the groups apart were searched for in a discovery cohort of 90 to 100 patients, of whom 43 had Graves' ophthalmopathy and roughly 58 had stable Graves' hyperthyroidism. In more than 5 Graves' hyperthyroidism patients, the study also compared T-cell repertoires from thyroid tissue with T-cell repertoires from blood. Following sampling, methimazole starting at 30 mg daily was given to hyperthyroidism patients, and high-dose intravenous methylprednisolone was given to ophthalmopathy patients. What the research found in general, with its limitations: In validation, progression to ophthalmopathy was predicted by the model with 70.59% sensitivity and roughly 72% specificity, a median of approximately 6.5 months before onset. Most expanded thyroid clonotypes (frequency above 0.001) were also found in blood, which suggests that blood repertoires may mirror thyroid immune responses. Sample size was not statistically predetermined, and blinding of investigators to group allocation was not performed. A model built on a 13 V-J signature distinguished ophthalmopathy from stable hyperthyroidism, reaching around 90% sensitivity and under 84% specificity in cross-validation and 80%/75% in testing.

Graves' hyperthyroidism was defined as stable when no progression to ophthalmopathy occurred over 18 months of follow-up. Hyperthyroidism patients were aged 18 to 65 years and newly diagnosed, with disease duration of less than 2 months. Exclusion was applied to patients with uncontrolled infections, other autoimmune diseases, pregnancy or lactation. Diagnoses were based on clinical symptoms, serum thyroxine and TRAb, thyroid ultrasound and orbital computed tomography. PBMCs were separated from 10 ml of fresh peripheral blood using Ficoll-Paque density gradient centrifugation. Total RNA was extracted with Trizol reagent, and quality was checked on an Agilent 2100 Bioanalyzer. The CDR3 runs 14 amino acids, cysteine and phenylalanine included. Only CDR3 DNA is held: 42 bases, read in frame from base 1. Germline trimming: 5 bases from V, 4 bases from J; junction bases outside gene matches: 5. The TCR beta CDR3 regions were amplified from RNA transcripts. For the first round of RT-PCR on the TCR CDR3, the HTBI primer set was used together with the Qiagen OneStep RT-PCR kit. Libraries were constructed in a second round of multiplex PCR, after which size selection and purification were performed. The libraries were sequenced on an Illumina HiSeq2000 using paired-end 100 bp reads. The paper's data handling went like this. Raw data were processed with SOAPnuke, discarding reads with adapters, uncalled bases, mean Phred below 15, or no exact constant-primer or identifier match. COPE v1.2.5 was used to merge the high-quality paired reads, and each unique nucleotide sequence was defined as a clonotype. MiTCR v1.1 was used to align the clonotypes against IMGT TRBV, TRBD and TRBJ reference segments. Analysis was restricted to V-J combinations with a frequency above 0.0001, which covered roughly 99% of repertoires. A TCS score was defined as the ratio of F50 (clonal expansion) to E x V (chaos), with BLOSUM62-based TCRdist applied between CDR3 peptides within each V-J. Welch's t-statistics and random forest reduced several hundred V-J features to roughly 13, which were used in a naive Bayes classifier (R e1071). Starting from the raw public reads, TCRdb applied fastp trimming at Q25, assembled clones with MiXCR and retained in-frame beta chains. Each entry is one CDR3 protein sequence, shown with its most common DNA and genes. These V and J calls are TCRdb output, not the study's own analysis. Across this sample there are fewer than 900,000 distinct CDR3 sequences, with about 17% seen only once. Of the sample, over 7.5% falls within the top ten clones.

This clonotype was observed many times. Its target antigen remains unknown. Base qualities were left out, and no much larger clone turns up one base away. The V and J segments used are TRBV12-3 or TRBV12-4 and TRBJ1-1, and TRBD1 aligns with 9 junction nucleotides. Sequencing was performed on blood. This receptor was identified in a man aged 18-30 years with Graves' hyperthyroidism. The CDR3 protein: CASSPDRGSTEAFF. The nucleotide sequence reads as follows: TGTGCCAGCAGTCCGGACAGGGGATCCACTGAAGCTTTCTTT.